Reported below is one TCR beta chain. Data came from immunoSEQ multiplex PCR; TCRdb stores just in-frame clones and leaves some out. The sample yields 90,000 to 150,000 clones, approximately 86% seen once. The data stem from a study of blood T cell repertoires in COVID-19. About the study: Samples taken during acute and convalescent COVID-19 were collected in the United States, Italy and Spain. T cells, B-cell-depleted T cells, or PBMCs supplied cDNA or gDNA.

This CDR3 region has 15 residues. The V gene's germline CDR1 is LNHDA and CDR2 SQIVND (reference sequence). V lost 1 base and J lost 1, with 8 bases in between. The sequence derives from a woman in her fifties or sixties with active or convalescent COVID-19. Source material: peripheral blood. V and J are TRBV19 and TRBJ2-1; D unresolved. DNA for the CDR3: TGTGCCAGTAGTATAGGGCGGAGTTCCTACAATGAGCAGTTCTTC. Encoded protein: CASSIGRSSYNEQFF.